There are a few counts of the clone carrying this T cell receptor beta chain. This record comes from a study of technical replicates of blood from four donors. V lost 2 bases and J lost 4, with 11 bases in between. The CDR3 runs 13 residues. The germline gives CDR1 SQVTM, CDR2 ANQGSEA. Here immunoSEQ multiplex PCR was the method, and the copy in TCRdb shows in-frame clones only, minus some. The profile shows 65,000 to 95,000 clones, around 86% of them singletons. The sequence was obtained from a human donor in good health. Some clones in this sample may be carry-over from other donors' samples. The J gene is TRBJ1-1, the V gene TRBV29-1; D remains ambiguous. The sequenced sample was PBMCs. The CDR3 sequence is CSVESSRATEAFF. The CDR3 DNA is TGCAGCGTTGAAAGTTCGAGGGCCACTGAAGCTTTCTTT. The variable domain in full, with the rest retrieved from reference TRBV29-1 and TRBJ1-1, is SAVISQKPSRDICQRGTSLTIQCQVDSQVTMMFWYRQQPGQSLTLIATANQGSEATYESGFVIDKFPISRPNLTFSTLTVSNMSPEDSSIYLCSVESSRATEAFFGQGTRLTVV.